A single sample gave rise to the 10 T cell receptor beta chains below, sequenced in a study of cytomegalovirus exposure and HLA in healthy donors. Primers included in the PCR were 60 Vbeta and 13 Jbeta primers. Generated by immunoSEQ multiplex PCR, the TCRdb table keeps only in-frame clones and is missing some. The sample lists 100,000 to 150,000 clones; about 78% were seen once. Source material: PBMCs. The receptors shown here come from a man aged 25-45 years in good health and CMV-seronegative.

J is TRBJ2-5 and V is TRBV7-2, with D perhaps TRBD2 (6 bases). Germline-derived CDR1 and CDR2 are SGHTA and FQGNSA. This CDR3 region has 14 residues. Trimming took off 7 bases at V and 7 bases at J, with 19 bases between the two ends. In nucleotides, the CDR3 is TGTGCCAGCACCTATGAGGGGAGGTCGGTGACCCAGTACTTC. The encoded protein is CASTYEGRSVTQYF.

This clone was seen a few times. The chain is built from TRBV9 and TRBJ1-2; 10 bases line up with TRBD1. The trim removed 3 bases at V and 4 bases at J, leaving 6 bases unmatched. Germline CDR1 reads SGDLS; CDR2 reads YYNGEE. The CDR3 length is 15 residues. As DNA, the CDR3 is TGTGCCAGCAGCGGAAGGGACAGGGGTGTCTATGGCTACACCTTC. Translating it yields CASSGRDRGVYGYTF.

This clone occurred a few times. The chain combines TRBV5-4 with TRBJ2-5, with TRBD1 as a possible D gene (5 bases). Germline CDR1 is SGHNT and CDR2 is YYREEE (reference sequence). CDR3 length equals 14 residues. The germline V and J ends were trimmed by 4 bases and 4 bases, with 14 bases remaining between them. CDR3 amino acids: CASSPPGNPETQYF. The CDR3 bases are TGTGCCAGCAGCCCCCCAGGGAACCCAGAGACCCAGTACTTC.

The V gene is TRBV7-2, the J gene TRBJ1-5, with TRBD1 matching over 7 bases. The CDR3 totals 15 residues. Germline V gene sequence: CDR1 SGHTA, CDR2 FQGNSA. Trimming removed 10 bases from V and 2 bases from J; junction bases left unmatched: 11. CDR3: CATTSTGLGNQPQHF. CDR3 in DNA: TGTGCCACCACTTCGACAGGGTTGGGCAATCAGCCCCAGCATTTT.

This chain uses TRBV5-1 with TRBJ1-2, with 8 bases that match TRBD1. Trimming cost V 4 bases and J 0 bases; bases outside gene matches: 5. The germline V gene encodes CDR1 SGHRS and CDR2 YFSETQ. The length of the CDR3 is 15 residues. The CDR3: CASSVEGQANYGYTF. In DNA form, the CDR3 reads TGCGCCAGCAGCGTGGAGGGACAGGCTAACTATGGCTACACCTTC.

The rearrangement joins TRBV30 to TRBJ1-6; tentatively, D is TRBD1 (6 bases). Per the germline V gene, CDR1 is GTSNPN and CDR2 is SVGIG (reference sequence). The CDR3 contains 13 residues. The germline V and J ends were trimmed by 4 bases and 5 bases, with 9 bases remaining between them. CDR3 loop: CAWNTGHNSPLHF. The CDR3 DNA is TGTGCCTGGAATACAGGGCATAATTCACCCCTCCACTTT.

V usage is TRBV11-3 and J usage is TRBJ1-1, with D possibly TRBD1 on 6 matching bases. CDR1 SGHNT and CDR2 YENEEA come from the germline V gene. The CDR3 runs 15 residues. V was cut by 4 bases and J by 2 bases, with 14 bases left in between. The CDR3 reads CASSYGGGRNTEAFF. The CDR3 DNA reads TGTGCCAGCAGCTATGGGGGGGGCCGTAACACTGAAGCTTTCTTT.

The rearrangement links TRBV29-1 to TRBJ2-7, with a weak D call TRBD2 (7 bases). The CDR3 is 13 amino acids. Trimming left V 7 bases short and J 3 bases short, with 16 bases between. Germline CDR1 reads SQVTM; CDR2 reads ANQGSEA. The CDR3 nucleotides read TGCAGCGCGAAGGGGGGGGATAGCTACGAGCAGTACTTC. Translated: CSAKGGDSYEQYF.

The chain carries TRBV5-5 and TRBJ2-7, with D uncertain. The germline gives CDR1 SGHKS, CDR2 YYEKEE (reference sequence). Trimming cost V 0 bases and J 2 bases, with 12 bases left between them. The CDR3 length is 15 residues. CDR3 nucleotide sequence: TGTGCCAGCAGCTTGGTCTCGACTTCCACCTACGAGCAGTACTTC. This encodes CASSLVSTSTYEQYF.

V and J are TRBV18 and TRBJ2-1; 9 bases align to TRBD2. The trim removed 8 bases at V and 3 bases at J, leaving 11 bases unmatched. The CDR3 loop spans 16 amino acids. Germline lookup yields CDR1 KGHSH and CDR2 LQKENI. This chain's CDR3 is CASAGLAGANYNEQFF. CDR3 nucleotides: TGTGCCAGCGCAGGCTTAGCGGGGGCTAACTACAATGAGCAGTTCTTC.